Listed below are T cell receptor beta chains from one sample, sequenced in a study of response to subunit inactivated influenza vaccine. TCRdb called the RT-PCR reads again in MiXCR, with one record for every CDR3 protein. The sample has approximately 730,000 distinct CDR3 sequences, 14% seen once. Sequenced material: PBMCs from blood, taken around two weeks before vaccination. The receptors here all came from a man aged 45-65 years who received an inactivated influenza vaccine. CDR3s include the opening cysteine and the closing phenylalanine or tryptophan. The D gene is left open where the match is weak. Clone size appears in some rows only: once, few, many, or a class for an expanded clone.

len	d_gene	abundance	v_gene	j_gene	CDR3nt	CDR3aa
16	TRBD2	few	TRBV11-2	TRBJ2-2	TGTGCCAGCAGCTTAGTAGCGGGAGTCGGAACCGGGGAGCTGTTTTTT	CASSLVAGVGTGELFF
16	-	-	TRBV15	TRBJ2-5	TGTGCCACCAGCAGAGATTCAGGACACCTACAAGAGACCCAGTACTTC	CATSRDSGHLQETQYF
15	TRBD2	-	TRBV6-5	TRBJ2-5	TGTGCCAGCAGTTACACTAGCGGGAGTTATGAGACCCAGTACTTC	CASSYTSGSYETQYF
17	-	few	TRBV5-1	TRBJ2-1	TGCGCCAGCAGGATCGTCTTGGGGCGGGACCCTTACAATGAGCAGTTCTTC	CASRIVLGRDPYNEQFF
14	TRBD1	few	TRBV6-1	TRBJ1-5	TGTGCTACAGGGGGGATGGGTAGCAATCAGCCCCAGCATTTT	CATGGMGSNQPQHF
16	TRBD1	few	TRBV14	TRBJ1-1	TGTGCCAGCAGCCCCCAGGGGGCTTGGGCGCGCACTGAAGCTTTCTTT	CASSPQGAWARTEAFF
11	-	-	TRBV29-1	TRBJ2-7	TGCAGCGTTGATGAGGCCTACGAGCAGTACTTC	CSVDEAYEQYF
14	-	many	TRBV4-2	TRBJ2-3	TGTGCCAGCTCTTTTAGGGGGGTCACAGATACGCAGTATTTT	CASSFRGVTDTQYF
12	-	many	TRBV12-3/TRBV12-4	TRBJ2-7	TGTGCCAGCAGTTCTTATATAGGGGAGCAGTACTTC	CASSSYIGEQYF
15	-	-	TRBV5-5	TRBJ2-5	TGTGCCAGCAGCTTGTGGTGGGGCCCCCAAGAGACCCAGTACTTC	CASSLWWGPQETQYF
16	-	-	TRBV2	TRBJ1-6	TGTGCCAGCAGTTGGCGGGACATCCGAAGAGAGGGGTCCCTCCACTTT	CASSWRDIRREGSLHF
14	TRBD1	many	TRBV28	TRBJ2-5	TGTGCCAGCTCAGCCGGGACAGGGAGGGAGACCCAGTACTTC	CASSAGTGRETQYF
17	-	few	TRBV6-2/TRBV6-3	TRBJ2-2	TGTGCCAGCAGTTACTCTGGGGACAGCGGGGGCACCGGGGAGCTGTTTTTT	CASSYSGDSGGTGELFF
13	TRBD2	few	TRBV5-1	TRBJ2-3	TGCGCCAGCAGCTTCCAAGCGGGGGATACGCAGTATTTT	CASSFQAGDTQYF
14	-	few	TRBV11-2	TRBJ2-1	TGTGCCAGCAGCTTAGCTCATCAGGTCAGGGAGCAGTTCTTC	CASSLAHQVREQFF
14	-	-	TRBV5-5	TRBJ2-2	TGTGCCAGCAGCTTCACTTGGAACACCGGGGAGCTGTTTTTT	CASSFTWNTGELFF
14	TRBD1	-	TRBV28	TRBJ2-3	TGTGCCAGCAGAGTGGACAGGAAAACAGATACGCAGTATTTT	CASRVDRKTDTQYF
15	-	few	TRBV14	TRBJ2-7	TGTGCCAGCAGCTCTCAGGGTTATGGGATCTACGAGCAGTACTTC	CASSSQGYGIYEQYF
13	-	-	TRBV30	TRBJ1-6	TGTGCCTGGACAGCAAAATATAATTCACCCCTCCACTTT	CAWTAKYNSPLHF
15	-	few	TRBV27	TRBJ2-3	TGTGCCAGCAGTTTCGGGGGCCTTAGCACAGATACGCAGTATTTT	CASSFGGLSTDTQYF
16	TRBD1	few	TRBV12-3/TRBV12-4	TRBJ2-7	TGTGCCAGCAGCCTCTCAACTCCGGGACAGGGCTACGAGCAGTACTTC	CASSLSTPGQGYEQYF
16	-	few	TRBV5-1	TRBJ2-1	TGCGCCAGCAGCCGCCGCGGGGGACAGGCCTACAATGAGCAGTTCTTC	CASSRRGGQAYNEQFF
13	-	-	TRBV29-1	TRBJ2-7	TGCAGCGTTGGTCGAGGCAGGGCCTACGAGCAGTACTTC	CSVGRGRAYEQYF
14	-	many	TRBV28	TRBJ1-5	TGTGCCAGCAGTTTAGCCGGGGAGGTTCAGCCCCAGCATTTT	CASSLAGEVQPQHF
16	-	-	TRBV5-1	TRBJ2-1	TGCGCCAGCACCCGAGTTGGGGGTGGCTCCTACAATGAGCAGTTCTTC	CASTRVGGGSYNEQFF
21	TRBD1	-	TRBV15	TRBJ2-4	TGTGCCACCAGCAAAGCTCCCCCAGGTCTGTTAGGGGGCTGGCCCAAAAACATTCAGTACTTC	CATSKAPPGLLGGWPKNIQYF
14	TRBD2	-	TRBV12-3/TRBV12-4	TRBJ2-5	TGTGCCAGCAGCATAGCGGGGGGGTTAGAGACCCAGTACTTC	CASSIAGGLETQYF
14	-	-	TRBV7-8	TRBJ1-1	TGTGCCAGCACCCCCGCATACATGAACACTGAAGCTTTCTTT	CASTPAYMNTEAFF
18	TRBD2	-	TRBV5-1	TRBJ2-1	TGCGCCAGCAGCCCCGGAGCCCTAGCGGGGGGGCTGGGGAATGAGCAGTTCTTC	CASSPGALAGGLGNEQFF
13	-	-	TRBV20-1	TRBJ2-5	TGCAGTGCTAGAGATTACAGACAAGAGACCCAGTACTTC	CSARDYRQETQYF
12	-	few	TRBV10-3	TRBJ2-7	TGTGCCACGGTGGGGTCTTCCTACGAGCAGTACTTC	CATVGSSYEQYF
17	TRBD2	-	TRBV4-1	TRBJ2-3	TGCGCCAGCAGCCAACTCGGGACTAGCGGGAGCACAGATACGCAGTATTTT	CASSQLGTSGSTDTQYF
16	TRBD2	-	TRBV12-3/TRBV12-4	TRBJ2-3	TGTGCCAGCAGTTTACCCCTGACTAGCGGTTCAGATACGCAGTATTTT	CASSLPLTSGSDTQYF
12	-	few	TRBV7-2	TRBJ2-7	TGTGCCAGCAGCTTGACTTTAGACGAGCAGTACTTC	CASSLTLDEQYF
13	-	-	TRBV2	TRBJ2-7	TGTGCCAGCAAACCGGGACAAATCTACGAGCAGTACTTC	CASKPGQIYEQYF
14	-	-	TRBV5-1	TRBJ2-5	TGCGCCAGCAGCTTGGACCGGGCGGCGGAGACCCAGTACTTC	CASSLDRAAETQYF
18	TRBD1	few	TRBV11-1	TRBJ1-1	TGTGCCAGCAGCTTATCCGGGACAGGGGTATGGCGAGATAAGGAAGCTTTCTTT	CASSLSGTGVWRDKEAFF
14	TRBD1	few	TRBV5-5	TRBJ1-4	TGTGCCAGCAGCGGCGGGACAGGGGGCGAAAAACTGTTTTTT	CASSGGTGGEKLFF
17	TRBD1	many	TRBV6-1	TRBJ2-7	TGTGCCAGCAGCCCAGGACAGGGGGCGCGGGGATCCTACGAGCAGTACTTC	CASSPGQGARGSYEQYF
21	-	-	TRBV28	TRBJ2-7	TGTGCCAGCAGTCCACCTCCCGGGTCCCTGGCCCTTCCCCGTCCCTCCTACGAGCAGTACTTC	CASSPPPGSLALPRPSYEQYF
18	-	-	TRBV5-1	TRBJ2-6	TGCGCCAGCAGCAAACTGCTTCGGGGAGGCTCTGGGGCCAACGTCCTGACTTTC	CASSKLLRGGSGANVLTF
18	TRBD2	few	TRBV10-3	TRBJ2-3	TGTGCCATCAGTGGGTCTAGCGGGAGGATCCCAGTCACAGATACGCAGTATTTT	CAISGSSGRIPVTDTQYF
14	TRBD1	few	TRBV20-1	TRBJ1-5	TGCAGTGCTAGTCCAGGGGGCAGGAGTCAGCCCCAGCATTTT	CSASPGGRSQPQHF
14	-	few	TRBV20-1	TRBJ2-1	TGCAGTGCTAGAGTGGCTAGCGCGTACTCTGAGCAGTTCTTC	CSARVASAYSEQFF
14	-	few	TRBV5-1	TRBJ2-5	TGCGCCAGCAGCTCACTTACAGGGATGGAGACCCAGTACTTC	CASSSLTGMETQYF
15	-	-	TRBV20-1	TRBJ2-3	TGCAGTGCTAGACGTCCTGTCTTTAGCACAGAGACGCAGTATTTT	CSARRPVFSTETQYF
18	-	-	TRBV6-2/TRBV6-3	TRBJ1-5	TGTGCCAGCAGTTACATCGGAGGGGAAAGGTTTAGCAATCAGCCCCAGCATTTT	CASSYIGGERFSNQPQHF
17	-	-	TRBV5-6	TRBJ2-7	TGTGCCAGCAGCTTGATAGGGATTGGGTCTGGAGGCTACGAGCAGTACTTC	CASSLIGIGSGGYEQYF
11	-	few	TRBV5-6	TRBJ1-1	TGTGCCAGCAGCTTGGGAGGAAAAGCTTTCTTT	CASSLGGKAFF
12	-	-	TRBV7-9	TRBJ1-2	TGTGCCAGCAGCTACGGAGTCTACGGCTACACCTTC	CASSYGVYGYTF
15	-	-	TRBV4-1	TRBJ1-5	TGCGCCAGCAGCCGGGACGAATTGAGCAATCAGCCCCAGCATTTT	CASSRDELSNQPQHF
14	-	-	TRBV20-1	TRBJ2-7	TGCAGTGCTAGTGCCAGGCCCCGGTCCTACGAGCAGTACTTC	CSASARPRSYEQYF
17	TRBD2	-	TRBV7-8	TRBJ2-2	TGTGCCAGCAGCTTAGCAGCGGGAGGGCCCGCCACCGGGGAGCTGTTTTTT	CASSLAAGGPATGELFF